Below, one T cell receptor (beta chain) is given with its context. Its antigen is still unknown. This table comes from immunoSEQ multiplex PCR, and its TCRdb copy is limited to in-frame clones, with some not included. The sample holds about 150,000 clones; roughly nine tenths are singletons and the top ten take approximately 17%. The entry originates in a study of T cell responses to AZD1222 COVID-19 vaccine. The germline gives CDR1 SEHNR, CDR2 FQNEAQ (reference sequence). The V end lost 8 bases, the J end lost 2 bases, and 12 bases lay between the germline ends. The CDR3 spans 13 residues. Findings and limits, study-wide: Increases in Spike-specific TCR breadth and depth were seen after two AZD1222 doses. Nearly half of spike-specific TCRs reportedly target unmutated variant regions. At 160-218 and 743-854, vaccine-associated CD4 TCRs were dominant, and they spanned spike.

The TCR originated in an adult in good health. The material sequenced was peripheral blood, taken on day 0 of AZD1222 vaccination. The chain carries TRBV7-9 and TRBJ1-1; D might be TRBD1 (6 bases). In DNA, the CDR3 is TGTGCCAGCCCTGGGGGGGCCAACACTGAAGCTTTCTTT. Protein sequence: CASPGGANTEAFF.